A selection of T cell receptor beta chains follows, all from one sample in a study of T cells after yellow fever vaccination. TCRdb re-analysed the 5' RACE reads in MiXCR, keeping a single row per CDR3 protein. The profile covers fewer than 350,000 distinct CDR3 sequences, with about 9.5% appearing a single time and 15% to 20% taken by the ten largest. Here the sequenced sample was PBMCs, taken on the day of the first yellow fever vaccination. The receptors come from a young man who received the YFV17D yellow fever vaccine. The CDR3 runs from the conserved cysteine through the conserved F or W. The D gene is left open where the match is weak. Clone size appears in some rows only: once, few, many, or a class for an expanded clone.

DNA: TGTGCCAGCACGCTATGGACAGGGAATTATGGCTACACCTTC; CDR3: CASTLWTGNYGYTF; size: many; length: 14; D: TRBD1; J: TRBJ1-2; V: TRBV7-2
DNA: TGTGCCAGTAGTTGGAGACAGGGGGATCAGCCCCAGCATTTT; CDR3: CASSWRQGDQPQHF; size: -; length: 14; D: TRBD1; J: TRBJ1-5; V: TRBV19
DNA: TGCGCCAGCAGCTTGGAGAGAGCGTCTAATGAAAAACTGTTTTTT; CDR3: CASSLERASNEKLFF; size: many; length: 15; D: -; J: TRBJ1-4; V: TRBV5-1
DNA: TGTGCCACCAGCACCAGTGGGGGTACTGGAAACACCATATATTTT; CDR3: CATSTSGGTGNTIYF; size: few; length: 15; D: -; J: TRBJ1-3; V: TRBV15
DNA: TGTGCCAGCAGTTTTGGCGGACTTCGCGGCTACACCTTC; CDR3: CASSFGGLRGYTF; size: many; length: 13; D: -; J: TRBJ1-2; V: TRBV12-3/TRBV12-4
DNA: TGTGCCAGCAGCAACGGACAGGGATTGGACTATGGCTACACCTTC; CDR3: CASSNGQGLDYGYTF; size: few; length: 15; D: TRBD1; J: TRBJ1-2; V: TRBV7-9
DNA: TGTGCCAGTAGTAGGTACCGGGGGAACACTGAAGCTTTCTTT; CDR3: CASSRYRGNTEAFF; size: once; length: 14; D: -; J: TRBJ1-1; V: TRBV19
DNA: TGTGCCAGCAGTGTCCAGCGGGGGGCTTACAATGAGCAGTTCTTC; CDR3: CASSVQRGAYNEQFF; size: few; length: 15; D: TRBD2; J: TRBJ2-1; V: TRBV6-1
DNA: TGCAGTGCTAGGACTAGACCCCGGCAAGAGACCCAGTACTTC; CDR3: CSARTRPRQETQYF; size: few; length: 14; D: -; J: TRBJ2-5; V: TRBV20-1
DNA: TGTGCCAGCAGCTTAGAGTTTCCGGGGGCGGGCGGTGAGCAGTTCTTC; CDR3: CASSLEFPGAGGEQFF; size: -; length: 16; D: -; J: TRBJ2-1; V: TRBV7-2
DNA: TGCAGCGTTTCGGGCAGGGTCGGGACCCAGTACTTC; CDR3: CSVSGRVGTQYF; size: many; length: 12; D: -; J: TRBJ2-5; V: TRBV29-1
DNA: TGTGCCAGCAGCAGTTATAGCGGGGCCTACTCCTACAATGAGCAGTTCTTC; CDR3: CASSSYSGAYSYNEQFF; size: few; length: 17; D: TRBD2; J: TRBJ2-1; V: TRBV14
DNA: TGTGCCAGCAGTTTAGGACTTCGGGACCCACCGAAAGCTTTCTTT; CDR3: CASSLGLRDPPKAFF; size: -; length: 15; D: -; J: TRBJ1-1; V: TRBV12-3/TRBV12-4
DNA: TGCGCCAGCAGCTCGGGACAGGGTATCGACGAGCAGTACTTC; CDR3: CASSSGQGIDEQYF; size: few; length: 14; D: TRBD1; J: TRBJ2-7; V: TRBV5-1
DNA: TGCGCCAGCAGCCAAGGCACTAGCGGGGGGGCGGGCGGATCAGATACGCAGTATTTT; CDR3: CASSQGTSGGAGGSDTQYF; size: many; length: 19; D: TRBD2; J: TRBJ2-3; V: TRBV4-3
DNA: TGCGCCAGCAGCCTACAGGGTCATAGCAATCAGCCCAAGCATTTT; CDR3: CASSLQGHSNQPKHF; size: -; length: 15; D: -; J: TRBJ1-5; V: TRBV5-1
DNA: TGTGCCAGCAGCTTGCAGGGAATGTACTACGAGCAGTACTTC; CDR3: CASSLQGMYYEQYF; size: -; length: 14; D: -; J: TRBJ2-7; V: TRBV5-6
DNA: TGTGCCACCCACCACAAAGCAAATCAGCCCCAGCATTTT; CDR3: CATHHKANQPQHF; size: few; length: 13; D: -; J: TRBJ1-5; V: TRBV3-1
DNA: TGCAGTGCTAGCGGGCATGAGCAGTTCTTC; CDR3: CSASGHEQFF; size: -; length: 10; D: -; J: TRBJ2-1; V: TRBV20-1
DNA: TGCGCCAGCAGCGATCCGTCCCGGGTAGTAGGAGATACGCAGTATTTT; CDR3: CASSDPSRVVGDTQYF; size: -; length: 16; D: -; J: TRBJ2-3; V: TRBV5-1
DNA: TGTGCCAGCAGCTCCGGGACAGGGGCTCGGGAGACCCAGTACTTC; CDR3: CASSSGTGARETQYF; size: few; length: 15; D: TRBD1; J: TRBJ2-5; V: TRBV12-3/TRBV12-4
DNA: TGTGCCAGCAGCTTAATCCCTTCGCAGGATGAAAAACTGTTTTTT; CDR3: CASSLIPSQDEKLFF; size: few; length: 15; D: -; J: TRBJ1-4; V: TRBV7-2
DNA: TGTGCCAGCAGCTGGCCAGGGGGCGCCGGGGAGACCCAGTACTTC; CDR3: CASSWPGGAGETQYF; size: -; length: 15; D: TRBD1; J: TRBJ2-5; V: TRBV5-6
DNA: TGCGCCAGCAGCCGGTCAGGGGGCGTAGACATTCAGTACTTC; CDR3: CASSRSGGVDIQYF; size: -; length: 14; D: TRBD1; J: TRBJ2-4; V: TRBV4-1
DNA: TGCAGTGCTAGAGGGGTGTCCTACAATGAGCAGTTCTTC; CDR3: CSARGVSYNEQFF; size: many; length: 13; D: -; J: TRBJ2-1; V: TRBV20-1
DNA: TGTGCCAGCTCACCACGGCCCCCCAACAGCAATTCACCCCTCCACTTT; CDR3: CASSPRPPNSNSPLHF; size: -; length: 16; D: -; J: TRBJ1-6; V: TRBV18